This entry concerns a single TCR beta chain. The record originates from a study of blood T cell repertoires in COVID-19. Looking at the study overall: Sites in the United States, Italy and Spain provided acute and convalescent COVID-19 samples.

The V gene end was trimmed by 0 bases and the J gene end by 4 bases; junction bases not matched to a gene: 7. The length of the CDR3 is 16 residues. Germline assignment: CDR1 SGDLS and CDR2 YYNGEE. Sequencing was performed with immunoSEQ multiplex PCR; in TCRdb, only in-frame clones are kept and a portion is missing. The sample carries tens of thousands of clones, nearly 90% recorded once. Sequenced input: peripheral blood. This receptor was obtained from a man older than 75 with acute or convalescent COVID-19. This sequence joins TRBV9 and TRBJ2-1; 7 bases fit TRBD2. CDR3 nucleotide sequence: TGTGCCAGCAGCGTAGTGTCTAGCGGAGGATACAATGAGCAGTTCTTC. Protein product: CASSVVSSGGYNEQFF.